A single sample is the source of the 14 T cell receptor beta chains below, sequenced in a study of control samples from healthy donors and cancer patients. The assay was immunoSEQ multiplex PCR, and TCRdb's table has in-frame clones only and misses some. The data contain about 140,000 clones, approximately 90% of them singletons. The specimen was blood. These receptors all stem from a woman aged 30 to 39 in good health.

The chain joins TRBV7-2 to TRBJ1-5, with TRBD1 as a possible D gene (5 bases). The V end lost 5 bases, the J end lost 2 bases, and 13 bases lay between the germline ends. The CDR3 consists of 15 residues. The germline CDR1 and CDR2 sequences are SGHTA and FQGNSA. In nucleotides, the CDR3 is TGTGCCAGCAGCCCGGCGGGGGGAGGCAATCAGCCCCAGCATTTT. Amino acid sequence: CASSPAGGGNQPQHF.

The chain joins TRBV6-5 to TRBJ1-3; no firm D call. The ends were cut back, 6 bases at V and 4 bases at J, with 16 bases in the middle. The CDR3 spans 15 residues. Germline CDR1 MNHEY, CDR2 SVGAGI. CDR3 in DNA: TGTGCCAGCAGGCCGGCCGGGATGGACGGAAACACCATATATTTT. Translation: CASRPAGMDGNTIYF.

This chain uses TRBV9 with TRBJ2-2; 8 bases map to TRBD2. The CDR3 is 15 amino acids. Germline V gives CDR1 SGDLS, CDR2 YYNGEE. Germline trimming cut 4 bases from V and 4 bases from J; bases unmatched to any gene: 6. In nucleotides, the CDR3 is TGTGCCAGCAGCATGCGGGAGGTCGGCACCGGGGAGCTGTTTTTT. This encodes CASSMREVGTGELFF.

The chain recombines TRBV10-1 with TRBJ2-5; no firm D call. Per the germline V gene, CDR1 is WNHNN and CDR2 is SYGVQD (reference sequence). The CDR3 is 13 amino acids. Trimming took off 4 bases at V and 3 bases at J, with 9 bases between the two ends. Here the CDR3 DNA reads TGCGCCAGCAGTGGTCACCCGAAAGAGACCCAGTACTTC. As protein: CASSGHPKETQYF.

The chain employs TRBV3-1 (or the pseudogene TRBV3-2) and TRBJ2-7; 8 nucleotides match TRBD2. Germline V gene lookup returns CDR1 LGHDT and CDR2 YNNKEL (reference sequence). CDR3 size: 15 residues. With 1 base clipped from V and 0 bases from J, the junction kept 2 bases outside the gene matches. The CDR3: CASSQGSGSSYEQYF. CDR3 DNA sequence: TGTGCCAGCAGCCAAGGAAGCGGGAGCTCCTACGAGCAGTACTTC.

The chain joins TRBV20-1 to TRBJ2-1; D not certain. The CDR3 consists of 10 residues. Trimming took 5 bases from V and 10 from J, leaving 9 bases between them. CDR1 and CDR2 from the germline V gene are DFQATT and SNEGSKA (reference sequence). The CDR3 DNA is TGCAGTGCTCGCCTTGTAGAGCAGTTCTTC. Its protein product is CSARLVEQFF.

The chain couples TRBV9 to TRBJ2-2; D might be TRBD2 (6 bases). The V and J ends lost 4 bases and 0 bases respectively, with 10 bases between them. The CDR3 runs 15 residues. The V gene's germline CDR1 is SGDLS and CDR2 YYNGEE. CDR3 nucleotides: TGTGCCAGCAGCATTAGACTAGCGAACACCGGGGAGCTGTTTTTT. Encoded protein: CASSIRLANTGELFF. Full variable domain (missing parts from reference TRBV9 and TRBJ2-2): DSGVTQTPKHLITATGQRVTLRCSPRSGDLSVYWYQQSLDQGLQFLIQYYNGEERAKGNILERFSAQQFPDLHSELNLSSLELGDSALYFCASSIRLANTGELFFGEGSRLTVL.

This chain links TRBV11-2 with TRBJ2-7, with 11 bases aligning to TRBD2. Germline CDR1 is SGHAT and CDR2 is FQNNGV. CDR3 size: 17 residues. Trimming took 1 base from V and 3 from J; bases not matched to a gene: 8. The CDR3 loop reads CASSLVTSGSSFYEQYF. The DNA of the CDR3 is TGTGCCAGCAGCTTAGTAACTAGCGGGAGCAGCTTCTACGAGCAGTACTTC.

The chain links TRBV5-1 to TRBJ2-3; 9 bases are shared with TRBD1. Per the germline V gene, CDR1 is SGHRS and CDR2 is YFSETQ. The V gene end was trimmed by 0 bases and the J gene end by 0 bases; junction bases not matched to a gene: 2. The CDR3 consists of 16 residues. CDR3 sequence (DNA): TGCGCCAGCAGCTTGGAGGGACAGGGAAGCACAGATACGCAGTATTTT. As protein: CASSLEGQGSTDTQYF.

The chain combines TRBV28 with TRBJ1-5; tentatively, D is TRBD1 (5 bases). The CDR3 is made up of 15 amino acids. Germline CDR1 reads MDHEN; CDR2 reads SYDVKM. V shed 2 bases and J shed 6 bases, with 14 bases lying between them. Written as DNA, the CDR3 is TGTGCCAGCAGTTTACTCGGGGGGACGGGTCAGCCCCAGCATTTT. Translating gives CASSLLGGTGQPQHF.

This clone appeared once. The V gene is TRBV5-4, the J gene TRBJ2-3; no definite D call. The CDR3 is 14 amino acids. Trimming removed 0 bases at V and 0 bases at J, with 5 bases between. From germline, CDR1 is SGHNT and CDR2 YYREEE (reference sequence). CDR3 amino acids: CASSLGWSTDTQYF. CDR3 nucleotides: TGTGCCAGCAGCTTGGGGTGGAGCACAGATACGCAGTATTTT. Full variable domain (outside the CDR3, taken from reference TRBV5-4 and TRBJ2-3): ETGVTQSPTHLIKTRGQQVTLRCSSQSGHNTVSWYQQALGQGPQFIFQYYREEENGRGNFPPRFSGLQFPNYSSELNVNALELDDSALYLCASSLGWSTDTQYFGPGTRLTVL.

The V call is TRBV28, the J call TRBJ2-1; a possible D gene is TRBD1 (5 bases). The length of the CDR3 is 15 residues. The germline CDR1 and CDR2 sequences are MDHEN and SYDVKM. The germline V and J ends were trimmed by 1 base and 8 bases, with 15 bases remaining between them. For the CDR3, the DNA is TGTGCCAGCAGTTTATCCGGGCCCAGGGTCTATGAGCAGTTCTTC. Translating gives CASSLSGPRVYEQFF.

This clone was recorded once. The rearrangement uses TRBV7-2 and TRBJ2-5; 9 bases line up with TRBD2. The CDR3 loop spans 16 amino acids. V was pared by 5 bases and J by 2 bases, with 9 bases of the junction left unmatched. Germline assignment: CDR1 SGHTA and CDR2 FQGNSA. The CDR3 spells CASSPRAGGGQETQYF. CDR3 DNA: TGTGCCAGCAGCCCAAGGGCGGGAGGGGGACAAGAGACCCAGTACTTC.

CDR3 sequence reads: CASSQGAGFVGYTF. CDR3 nucleotide sequence: TGCGCCAGCAGCCAAGGAGCGGGGTTCGTAGGCTACACCTTC. The chain couples TRBV4-1 to TRBJ1-2, with no clear D. V lost 1 base, J lost 8 bases, and 14 bases lay in between. The length of the CDR3 is 14 residues. Per germline, CDR1 MGHRA and CDR2 YSYEKL.